Listed below are T cell receptor beta chains from one sample, sequenced in a study of CD8 T cells in ankylosing spondylitis. TCRdb called the 5' RACE reads again in MiXCR, with one record for every CDR3 protein. The table has more than 100,000 distinct CDR3 sequences, 17% seen once; the top ten hold about 30%. Sequenced: blood, either unsorted or a sorted T cell fraction (not recorded which). These receptors were collected from a male donor with ankylosing spondylitis. CDR3s include the opening cysteine and the closing phenylalanine or tryptophan. A D gene is named only where the DNA matches it firmly.

>TRBV7-2|TRBJ2-5|TRBD1
CASSPGQGRETQYF
>TRBV27|TRBJ2-3|.
CASSASDGDTQYF
>TRBV9|TRBJ2-7|.
CASSVDAWNEQYF
>TRBV10-3|TRBJ1-3|.
CAIWTDTGNTIYF
>TRBV27|TRBJ1-6|.
CASAGYNSPLHF
>TRBV28|TRBJ2-5|.
CASSPQFQETQYF
>TRBV15|TRBJ2-7|TRBD1
CATSRAQGALGEQYF
>TRBV5-8|TRBJ1-5|.
CASSFGGLRNQPQHF
>TRBV28|TRBJ2-1|.
CASYKWGAGLYNEQFF
>TRBV7-2|TRBJ1-1|TRBD1
CASRADRGSDTEAFF
>TRBV5-1|TRBJ1-5|TRBD1
CASSPGDRENSNQPQHF